This T cell receptor (beta chain) was retrieved from a study of human T cells and chemical hapten exposure. The overall study: Patch tests delivered 0.01% DPC to the upper back and were evaluated at 6 days.

The germline CDR1 and CDR2 sequences are MNHEY and SVGEGT. Trimming removed 5 bases from V and 1 base from J; junction bases left unmatched: 4. CDR3 length: 15 residues. Time point denoted: patch test 1, 2 weeks after DPC sensitization. This sample's treatment: therapeutic diphenylcyclopropenone sensitization with weekly scalp DPC. Study-wide results and caveats: Donors had alopecia, so their immune response may differ from healthy people's.

This clonotype was recorded at least ten times. Antigen specificity is unknown. From the RACE reads, TCRdb called clonotypes with MiXCR, one entry per CDR3 protein. The data show around 340,000 distinct CDR3 sequences, with around 7% seen just once and less than 10% held by the top ten. The specimen comprised whole blood, sampled in connection with sensitization to the hapten diphenylcyclopropenone (DPC). The chain links TRBV6-2 or TRBV6-3 to TRBJ2-1; TRBD1 agrees at 8 bases. This clonotype originated in a woman aged 18-29 years with alopecia areata. Some clones in this sample may be carry-over from other donors' samples. CDR3 sequence reads: CASSHRDRSYNEQFF. The DNA of the CDR3 is TGTGCCAGCAGTCACCGGGACAGGTCCTACAATGAGCAGTTCTTC.